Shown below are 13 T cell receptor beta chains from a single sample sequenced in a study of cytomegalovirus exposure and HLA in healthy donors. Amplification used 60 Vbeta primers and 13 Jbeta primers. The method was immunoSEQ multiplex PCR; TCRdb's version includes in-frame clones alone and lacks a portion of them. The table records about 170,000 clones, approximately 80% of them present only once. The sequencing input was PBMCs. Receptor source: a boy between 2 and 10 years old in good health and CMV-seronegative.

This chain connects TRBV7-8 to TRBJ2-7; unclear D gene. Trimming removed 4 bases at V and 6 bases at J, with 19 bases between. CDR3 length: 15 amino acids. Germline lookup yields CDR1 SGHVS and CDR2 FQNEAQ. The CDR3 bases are TGTGCCAGCAGCTCATTCATAGGCGGAGTCTCCGAGCAGTACTTC. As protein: CASSSFIGGVSEQYF.

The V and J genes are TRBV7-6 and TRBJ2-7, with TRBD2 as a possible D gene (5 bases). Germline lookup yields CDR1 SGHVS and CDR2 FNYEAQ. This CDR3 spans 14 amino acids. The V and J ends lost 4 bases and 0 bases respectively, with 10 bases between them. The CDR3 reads CASSSSGYSYEQYF. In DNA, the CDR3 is TGTGCCAGCAGCTCCAGCGGATACTCCTACGAGCAGTACTTC.

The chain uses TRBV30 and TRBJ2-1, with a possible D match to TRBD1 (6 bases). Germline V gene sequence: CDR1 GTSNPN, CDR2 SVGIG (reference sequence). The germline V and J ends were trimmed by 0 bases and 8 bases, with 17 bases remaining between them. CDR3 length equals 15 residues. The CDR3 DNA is TGTGCCTGGAGTGTTAGGGCAGGGGTGAAGGATGAGCAGTTCTTC. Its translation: CAWSVRAGVKDEQFF.

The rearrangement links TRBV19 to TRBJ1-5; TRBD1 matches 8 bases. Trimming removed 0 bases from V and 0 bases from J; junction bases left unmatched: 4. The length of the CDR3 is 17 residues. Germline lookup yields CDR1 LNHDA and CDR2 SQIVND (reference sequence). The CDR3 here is CASSIDPGGYSNQPQHF. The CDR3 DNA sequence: TGTGCCAGTAGTATAGATCCAGGGGGCTATAGCAATCAGCCCCAGCATTTT.

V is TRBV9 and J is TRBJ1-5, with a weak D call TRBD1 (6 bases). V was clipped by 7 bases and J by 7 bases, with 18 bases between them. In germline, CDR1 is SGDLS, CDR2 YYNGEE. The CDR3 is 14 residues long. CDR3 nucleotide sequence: TGTGCCAGCCCGGAACAGGGATCGGGGCAGCCCCAGCATTTT. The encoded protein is CASPEQGSGQPQHF. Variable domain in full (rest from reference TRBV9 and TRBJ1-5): DSGVTQTPKHLITATGQRVTLRCSPRSGDLSVYWYQQSLDQGLQFLIQYYNGEERAKGNILERFSAQQFPDLHSELNLSSLELGDSALYFCASPEQGSGQPQHFGDGTRLSIL.

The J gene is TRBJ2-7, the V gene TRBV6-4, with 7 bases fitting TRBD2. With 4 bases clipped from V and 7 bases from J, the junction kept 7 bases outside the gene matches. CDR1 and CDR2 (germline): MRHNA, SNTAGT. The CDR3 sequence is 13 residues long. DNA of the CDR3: TGTGCCAGCAGTGCCGCTGGCGGGAGTGAGCAGTACTTC. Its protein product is CASSAAGGSEQYF.

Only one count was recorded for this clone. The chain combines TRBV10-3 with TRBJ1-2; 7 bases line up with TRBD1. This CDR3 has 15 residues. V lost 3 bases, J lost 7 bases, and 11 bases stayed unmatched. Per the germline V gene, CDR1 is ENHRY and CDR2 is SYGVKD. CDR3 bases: TGTGCCATCAGTGATCGAGGACAGGCTATTACTGGCTACACCTTC. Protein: CAISDRGQAITGYTF.

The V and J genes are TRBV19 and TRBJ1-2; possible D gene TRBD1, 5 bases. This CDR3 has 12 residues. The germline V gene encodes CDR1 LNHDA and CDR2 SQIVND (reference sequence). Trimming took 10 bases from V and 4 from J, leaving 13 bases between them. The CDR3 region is CATSGGSYGYTF. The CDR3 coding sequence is TGTGCCACCAGCGGGGGTAGCTATGGCTACACCTTC.

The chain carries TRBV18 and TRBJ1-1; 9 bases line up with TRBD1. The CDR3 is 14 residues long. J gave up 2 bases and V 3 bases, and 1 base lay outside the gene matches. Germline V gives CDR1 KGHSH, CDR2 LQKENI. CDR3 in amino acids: CASSPTGGNTEAFF. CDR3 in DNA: TGTGCCAGCTCACCGACAGGGGGAAACACTGAAGCTTTCTTT.

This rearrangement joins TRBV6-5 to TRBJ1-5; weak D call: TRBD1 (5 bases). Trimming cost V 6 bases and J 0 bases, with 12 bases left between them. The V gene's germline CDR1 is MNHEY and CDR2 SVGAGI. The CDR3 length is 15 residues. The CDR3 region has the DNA TGTGCCAGCAGCCCTAGACAGAGTAGCAATCAGCCCCAGCATTTT. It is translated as CASSPRQSSNQPQHF.

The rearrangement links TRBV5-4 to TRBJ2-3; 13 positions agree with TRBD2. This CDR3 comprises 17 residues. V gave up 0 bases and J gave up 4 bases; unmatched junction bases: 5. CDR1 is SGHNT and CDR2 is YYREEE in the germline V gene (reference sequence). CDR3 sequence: CASSLAGTSGNADTQYF. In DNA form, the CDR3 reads TGTGCCAGCAGCTTGGCAGGGACTAGCGGGAACGCAGATACGCAGTATTTT. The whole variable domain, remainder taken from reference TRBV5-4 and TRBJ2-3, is ETGVTQSPTHLIKTRGQQVTLRCSSQSGHNTVSWYQQALGQGPQFIFQYYREEENGRGNFPPRFSGLQFPNYSSELNVNALELDDSALYLCASSLAGTSGNADTQYFGPGTRLTVL.

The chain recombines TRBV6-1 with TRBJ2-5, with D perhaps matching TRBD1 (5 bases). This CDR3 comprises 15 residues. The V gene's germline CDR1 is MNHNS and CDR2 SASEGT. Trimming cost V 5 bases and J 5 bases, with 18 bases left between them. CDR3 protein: CASSMKTGAKETQYF. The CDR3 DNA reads TGTGCCAGCAGTATGAAGACTGGGGCGAAGGAGACCCAGTACTTC.

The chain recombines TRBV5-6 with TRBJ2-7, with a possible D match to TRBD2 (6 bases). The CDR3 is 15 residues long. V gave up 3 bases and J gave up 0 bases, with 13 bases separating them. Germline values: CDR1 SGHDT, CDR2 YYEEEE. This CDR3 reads CASSSGGEASYEQYF. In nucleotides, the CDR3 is TGTGCCAGCAGCTCAGGAGGGGAGGCCTCCTACGAGCAGTACTTC. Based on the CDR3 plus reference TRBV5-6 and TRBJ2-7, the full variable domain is DAGVTQSPTHLIKTRGQQVTLRCSPKSGHDTVSWYQQALGQGPQFIFQYYEEEERQRGNFPDRFSGHQFPNYSSELNVNALLLGDSALYLCASSSGGEASYEQYFGPGTRLTVT.